The clone carrying this TCR beta chain was seen more than once but under ten times. Reverse transcribing all isolated RNA meant expressed TCRB transcripts were sequenced. Some 3.3 million reads per sample on average were obtained from naive, central memory and regulatory T cell samples. Here immunoSEQ multiplex PCR was the method, and the copy in TCRdb shows in-frame clones only, minus some. The sample yields around 150,000 clones, 7.5% to 10% seen once. This sample was included in a study of beta chain features in type 1 diabetes. This CDR3 is 16 amino acids long. Looked up from germline, CDR1 is MDHEN and CDR2 is SYDVKM. Germline trimming cut 6 bases from V and 9 bases from J; bases unmatched to any gene: 12.

This TCR came from a young man in good health. V is TRBV28 and J is TRBJ2-1; 12 nucleotides align to TRBD2. The sample was central memory CD4+ T cells from blood. The CDR3 sequence is CASRTPLAGGPGEQFF. CDR3 in DNA: TGTGCCAGCAGAACCCCGCTAGCGGGGGGGCCGGGTGAGCAGTTCTTC. Together with reference TRBV28 and TRBJ2-1, the CDR3 gives the full variable domain: DVKVTQSSRYLVKRTGEKVFLECVQDMDHENMFWYRQDPGLGLRLIYFSYDVKMKEKGDIPEGYSVSREKKERFSLILESASTNQTSMYLCASRTPLAGGPGEQFFGPGTRLTVL.